Detailed here is one TCR beta chain. This clone's antigen is unknown. No base quality information exists; no much larger clone differs at one position. CDR1 and CDR2 (MNHNY, SVGAGI) derive from the germline V gene (reference sequence). V is cut by 8 bases and J by 4 bases, and the space between the germline ends is 11 bases. The CDR3 runs 12 amino acids, cysteine and phenylalanine included. The CDR3 DNA has 36 bases and is translated from base 1. This sample was included in a study of blood T cell repertoires in COVID-19 (dated by TCRdb to the early 2020s). With regard to the full study: The collaborator samples originated in the United States, Italy and Spain and spanned the acute and convalescent phases of COVID-19. The material from the prospective study consisted of cDNA or gDNA derived from T cells, B-cell-depleted T cells, or PBMCs. The dataset comprised deeply sampled blood TCRbeta repertoires from subjects exposed to, actively infected with, or recovered from COVID-19. The repertoires were released in a freely available public database meant as a resource for research on the immune response to SARS-CoV-2. Samples were obtained from the ongoing ImmuneRACE study (first 160 participants) and from over 1,000 subjects provided by 6 global collaborators. A de-identified subject ID, COVID-19 status, age in years and sex were almost always included in the sample metadata. HLA class I and class II types, where available, came from metadata supplied by the sample provider rather than from assay-based typing.

Each collaborating institution followed its own protocols to collect whole blood in K2EDTA tubes. For TCRbeta analysis, collaborators shipped samples as frozen whole blood, isolated PBMCs, or DNA extracted from either of those sample types. General study outcomes and caveats: How much clinical and demographic metadata was included differed by source and by participant, and the metadata was provided uncurated.

TCRbeta CDR3 regions were amplified from genomic DNA by means of the immunoSEQ Assay, a bias-controlled multiplex PCR. The authors processed their data as follows. Within the assay, amplification of reference gene primers was used to estimate how many nucleated cells each sample contained. To quantify the absolute abundance of each unique TCRbeta CDR3 rearrangement, sequence reads were collapsed and filtered. For each sample, productive Simpson clonality was calculated as the square root of Simpson's diversity index across productive rearrangements. The source is immuneACCESS, and TCRdb retained only in-frame sequences with V and J called. Part of the clones is not carried over; for the studies checked, unresolved V genes explain less than half of this, and the remainder is unexplained. V, J and clone size are those of that table, while D and trimming were read from the DNA. The sample yields around 60,000 clones; about four fifths were counted once. 25% to 35% of the sample belongs to the ten largest clones.

The chain couples TRBV6-6 to TRBJ1-2; the D gene is not confidently resolved. Sequenced: peripheral blood. This receptor was identified in a woman older than 75 with active or convalescent COVID-19. The CDR3 has the sequence CASAAESYGYTF. The DNA reads TGTGCCAGCGCTGCAGAAAGCTATGGCTACACCTTC.